A single T cell receptor (beta chain) is shown here with its context. The source of the sample is a study of cytomegalovirus exposure and HLA in healthy donors. Background on the study: In a previous analysis, some 110 million unique TCR beta sequences were found from roughly 180 million T cells.

PCR employed 60 Vbeta and 13 Jbeta primers. TCRdb's copy holds only in-frame clones and misses some; the assay was immunoSEQ multiplex PCR. The table lists roughly 150,000 clones, 65% to 85% of them singletons. CDR1 and CDR2 (germline): KGHSH, LQKENI. With 9 bases clipped from V and 3 bases from J, the junction kept 10 bases outside the gene matches. This CDR3 has 15 amino acids. The sample consisted of PBMCs. This clonotype was obtained from a man aged 50 to 59 in good health and CMV-seropositive. This rearrangement joins TRBV18 to TRBJ2-2, with 7 nucleotides matching TRBD1. The CDR3 DNA reads TGTGCCAGTGCACCGGGACAGAGTCACACCGGGGAGCTGTTTTTT. It translates to CASAPGQSHTGELFF.